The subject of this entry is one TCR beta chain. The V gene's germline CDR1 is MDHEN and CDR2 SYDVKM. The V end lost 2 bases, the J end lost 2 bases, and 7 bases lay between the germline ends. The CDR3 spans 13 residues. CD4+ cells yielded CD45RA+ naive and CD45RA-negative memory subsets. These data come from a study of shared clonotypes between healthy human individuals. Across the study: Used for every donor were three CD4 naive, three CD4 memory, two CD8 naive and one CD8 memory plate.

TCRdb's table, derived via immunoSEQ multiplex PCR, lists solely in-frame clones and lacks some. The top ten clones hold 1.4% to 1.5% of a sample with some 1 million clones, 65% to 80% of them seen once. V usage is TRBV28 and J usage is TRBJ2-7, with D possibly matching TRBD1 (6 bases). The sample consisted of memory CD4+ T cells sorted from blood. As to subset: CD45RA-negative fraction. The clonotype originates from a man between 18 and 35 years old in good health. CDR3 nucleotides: TGTGCCAGCAGTTTACGGACAGCCTACGAGCAGTACTTC. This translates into CASSLRTAYEQYF.